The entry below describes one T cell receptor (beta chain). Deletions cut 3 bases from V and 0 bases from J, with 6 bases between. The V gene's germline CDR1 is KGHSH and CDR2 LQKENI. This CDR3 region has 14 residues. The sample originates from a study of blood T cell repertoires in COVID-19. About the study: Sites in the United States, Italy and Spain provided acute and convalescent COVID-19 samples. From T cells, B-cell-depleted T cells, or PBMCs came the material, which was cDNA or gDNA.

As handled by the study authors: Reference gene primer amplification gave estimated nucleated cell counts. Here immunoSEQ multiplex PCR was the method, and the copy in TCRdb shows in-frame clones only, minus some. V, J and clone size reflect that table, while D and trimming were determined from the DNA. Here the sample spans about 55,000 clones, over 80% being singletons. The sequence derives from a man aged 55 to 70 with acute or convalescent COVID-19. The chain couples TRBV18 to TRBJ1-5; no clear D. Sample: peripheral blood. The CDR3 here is CASSPGDSNQPQHF. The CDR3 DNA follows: TGTGCCAGCTCACCGGGAGATAGCAATCAGCCCCAGCATTTT.